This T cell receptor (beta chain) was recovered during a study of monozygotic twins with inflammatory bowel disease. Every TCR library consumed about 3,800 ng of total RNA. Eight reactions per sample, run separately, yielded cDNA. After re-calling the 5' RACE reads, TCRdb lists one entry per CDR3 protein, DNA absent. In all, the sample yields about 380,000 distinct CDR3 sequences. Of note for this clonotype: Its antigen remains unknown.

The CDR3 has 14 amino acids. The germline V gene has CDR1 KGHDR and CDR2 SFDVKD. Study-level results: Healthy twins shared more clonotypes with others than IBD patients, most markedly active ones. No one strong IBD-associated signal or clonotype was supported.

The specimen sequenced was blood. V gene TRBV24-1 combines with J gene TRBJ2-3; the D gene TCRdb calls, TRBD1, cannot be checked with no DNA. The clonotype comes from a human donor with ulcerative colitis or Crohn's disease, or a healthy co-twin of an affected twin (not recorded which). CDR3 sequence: CATSKGGSTDTQYF.